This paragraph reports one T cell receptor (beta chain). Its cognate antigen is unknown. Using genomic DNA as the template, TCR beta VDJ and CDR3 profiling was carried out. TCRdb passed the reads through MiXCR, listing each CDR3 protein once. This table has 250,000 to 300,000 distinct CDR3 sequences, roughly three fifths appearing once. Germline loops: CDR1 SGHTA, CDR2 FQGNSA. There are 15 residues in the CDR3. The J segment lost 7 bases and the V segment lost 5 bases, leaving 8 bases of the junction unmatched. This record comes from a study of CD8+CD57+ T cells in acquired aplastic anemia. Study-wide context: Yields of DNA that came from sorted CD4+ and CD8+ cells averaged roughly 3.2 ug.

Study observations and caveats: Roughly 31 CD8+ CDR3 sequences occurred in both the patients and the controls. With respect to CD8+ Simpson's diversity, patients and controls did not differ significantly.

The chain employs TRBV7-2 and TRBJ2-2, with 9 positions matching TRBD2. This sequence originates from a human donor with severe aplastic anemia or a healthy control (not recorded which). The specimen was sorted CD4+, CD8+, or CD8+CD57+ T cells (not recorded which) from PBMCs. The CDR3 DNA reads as TGTGCCAGCAGCCCGCGGGGGGGGGGTAGCGGGGAGCTGTTTTTT. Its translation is CASSPRGGGSGELFF.